This T cell receptor (beta chain) was documented in a study of blood T cell repertoires in COVID-19. Looking at the study overall: COVID-19 samples, acute and convalescent, were from the United States, Italy and Spain. PBMCs, B-cell-depleted T cells, or T cells provided the cDNA or gDNA that made up the material.

Germline CDR1 and CDR2: MNHEY and SMNVEV (reference sequence). The germline V and J ends were trimmed by 5 bases and 1 base, with 8 bases remaining between them. This CDR3 contains 13 residues. Enrollees, about 18 to 89 years old, lived in 24 US areas. In the source study's methods: Counts of nucleated cells, estimated from reference gene primer amplification, were obtained. Generated by immunoSEQ multiplex PCR, the TCRdb table keeps only in-frame clones and is missing some. D and trimming were read from the DNA, whereas the V and J calls and clone size are those reported in that table. The sample holds 300,000 to 400,000 clones; roughly 90% are singletons and the top ten take approximately 1%.

V is TRBV27 and J is TRBJ1-1; D not certain. Sample: PBMCs or T cells enriched from blood (not recorded which). This receptor was obtained from a woman under 40 with acute COVID-19. CDR3 sequence: CASSRSANTEAFF. CDR3 in DNA: TGTGCCAGCAGTAGAAGCGCGAACACTGAAGCTTTCTTT.